The 15 T cell receptor beta chains reported below all come from one sample, sequenced in a study of low-dose radiotherapy and immunotherapy resistance in tumors. TRAV- and TRBV-specific primers were used for first-strand cDNA, which covered alpha and beta chains. The authors amplified TCRs for approximately 18 PCR cycles with a constant-region primer and a V-primer adapter. From the reads, TCRdb called clonotypes with MiXCR, one entry per CDR3 protein. The top ten clones hold around 3.6% of a sample with 10,000 to 15,000 distinct CDR3 sequences, 76% of them seen once. These TCRs come from a human donor with advanced metastatic prostate, ovarian, gallbladder or colorectal cancer (not recorded which). This table probably holds off-target reads from a library built for another chain.

The chain couples TRBV28 to TRBJ2-1, with TRBD2 as a possible D gene (5 bases). The CDR3 totals 14 residues. Germline CDR1 MDHEN, CDR2 SYDVKM. Trimming removed 8 bases at V and 2 bases at J, with 13 bases between. The DNA for the CDR3 is TGTGCCAGCCGAAGTGGGAGTACCTACAATGAGCAGTTCTTC. It encodes CASRSGSTYNEQFF. Variable domain in full (rest from reference TRBV28 and TRBJ2-1): DVKVTQSSRYLVKRTGEKVFLECVQDMDHENMFWYRQDPGLGLRLIYFSYDVKMKEKGDIPEGYSVSREKKERFSLILESASTNQTSMYLCASRSGSTYNEQFFGPGTRLTVL.

This rearrangement joins TRBV6-2 or TRBV6-3 to TRBJ2-5; D is possibly TRBD1 (6 bases). This CDR3 spans 16 amino acids. Germline CDR1 is MNHEY and CDR2 is SVGEGT. Deletions cut 7 bases from V and 2 bases from J, with 20 bases between. The CDR3: CASKTVETGKQETQYF. CDR3 sequence (DNA): TGTGCCAGCAAGACAGTTGAGACAGGAAAGCAAGAGACCCAGTACTTC.

V usage is TRBV19 and J usage is TRBJ1-3; 7 bases line up with TRBD1. CDR3 size: 13 residues. The junction had 4 bases not matched to a gene; V was cut back by 9 bases and J by 2 bases. In germline, CDR1 is LNHDA, CDR2 SQIVND (reference sequence). CDR3: CASKQGAGNTIYF. In DNA form, the CDR3 reads TGTGCCAGCAAGCAGGGGGCTGGAAACACCATATATTTT.

This clonotype was found a few times. This chain uses TRBV5-1 with TRBJ2-3; D possibly matches TRBD1 or TRBD2 (5 bases each). Germline CDR1 SGHRS, CDR2 YFSETQ. V shed 5 bases and J shed 0 bases, with 10 bases lying between them. This CDR3 comprises 14 residues. CDR3 residues: CASRIGTSTDTQYF. The CDR3 nucleotides read TGCGCCAGCAGGATCGGGACCAGCACAGATACGCAGTATTTT.

This rearrangement joins TRBV28 to TRBJ2-7, with D perhaps TRBD1 or TRBD2 (7 bases each). This CDR3 has 14 amino acids. Looked up from germline, CDR1 is MDHEN and CDR2 is SYDVKM. V dropped 3 bases and J dropped 4 bases, with 13 bases sitting between them. The CDR3 spells CASSLGQGGYEQYF. CDR3 sequence (DNA): TGTGCCAGCAGTTTGGGCCAGGGGGGGTACGAGCAGTACTTC.

This chain joins TRBV5-6 and TRBJ2-3; 13 positions agree with TRBD2. V shed 5 bases and J 4 bases; nucleotides not matched to a gene: 19. The CDR3 totals 20 residues. Germline V lookup: CDR1 SGHDT, CDR2 YYEEEE. The chain's CDR3 is CASRANLQLAGGQGADTQYF. The CDR3 region has the DNA TGTGCCAGCAGGGCCAACTTGCAACTAGCGGGAGGGCAAGGGGCAGATACGCAGTATTTT. Full variable domain (missing parts from reference TRBV5-6 and TRBJ2-3): DAGVTQSPTHLIKTRGQQVTLRCSPKSGHDTVSWYQQALGQGPQFIFQYYEEEERQRGNFPDRFSGHQFPNYSSELNVNALLLGDSALYLCASRANLQLAGGQGADTQYFGPGTRLTVL.

This clonotype was detected only once. The J gene is TRBJ2-5, the V gene TRBV4-3; D perhaps matches TRBD2 (7 bases). The V end was cut by 4 bases, the J end by 4 bases, with 10 bases between. The CDR3 covers 13 residues. The germline V gene encodes CDR1 LGHNA and CDR2 YSLEER. In nucleotides, the CDR3 is TGCGCCAGCAGCCGCCGGGGGGCAGAGACCCAGTACTTC. It is translated as CASSRRGAETQYF.

Only one count was recorded for this clonotype. The chain carries TRBV20-1 and TRBJ2-6; D is undetermined. Trimming removed 3 bases at V and 2 bases at J, with 8 bases between. The germline V gene encodes CDR1 DFQATT and CDR2 SNEGSKA (reference sequence). The length of the CDR3 is 14 residues. The CDR3 sequence: CSASPDPGANVLTF. The DNA for the CDR3 is TGCAGTGCTAGCCCAGACCCTGGGGCCAACGTCCTGACTTTC.

The table lists this clonotype with a few counts. The V gene is TRBV29-1, the J gene TRBJ1-4, with D perhaps matching TRBD1 (6 bases). Trimming pared 4 bases from V and 4 bases from J, leaving 16 bases between. This CDR3 region has 15 residues. The germline CDR1 and CDR2 sequences are SQVTM and ANQGSEA. CDR3 nucleotides: TGCAGCGTTGTAGGCTTCCAGGGGAATAATGAAAAACTGTTTTTT. Its protein is CSVVGFQGNNEKLFF. The entire variable domain, with the rest obtained from reference TRBV29-1 and TRBJ1-4, is as follows: SAVISQKPSRDICQRGTSLTIQCQVDSQVTMMFWYRQQPGQSLTLIATANQGSEATYESGFVIDKFPISRPNLTFSTLTVSNMSPEDSSIYLCSVVGFQGNNEKLFFGSGTQLSVL.

This clonotype has a handful of counts. This chain links TRBV2 with TRBJ2-1; 8 bases are shared with TRBD2. Germline assignment: CDR1 SNHLY and CDR2 FYNNEI. The ends lost 7 bases at V and 8 bases at J; junction bases unmatched: 13. This CDR3 region has 15 residues. The CDR3 DNA is TGTGCCAGCACCGTGAGTAGCGGGATTTTCGATGAGCAGTTCTTC. Amino acids: CASTVSSGIFDEQFF.

This chain uses TRBV28 with TRBJ2-7; 7 positions agree with TRBD2. Trimming took 2 bases from V and 3 from J; bases not matched to a gene: 4. Looked up from germline, CDR1 is MDHEN and CDR2 is SYDVKM. The CDR3 has 14 residues. CDR3: CASSLPPGGYEQYF. CDR3 nucleotides: TGTGCCAGCAGTTTACCCCCGGGGGGCTACGAGCAGTACTTC.

This clonotype was seen only once. This sequence joins TRBV2 and TRBJ2-3, with a tentative D call TRBD2 (5 bases). Germline V gene sequence: CDR1 SNHLY, CDR2 FYNNEI. V lost 6 bases to trimming and J lost 1 base, with 14 bases between them. This CDR3 has 15 amino acids. CDR3 bases: TGTGCCAGCAGGGTCCGGGCGGGTGGCACAGATACGCAGTATTTT. Translating gives CASRVRAGGTDTQYF.

V and J are TRBV12-3 or TRBV12-4 and TRBJ1-1; 10 bases are a match to TRBD1. The ends lost 5 bases at V and 5 bases at J; junction bases unmatched: 5. This CDR3 is 14 amino acids long. This CDR3 reads CASSQRTGGTEAFF. For the CDR3, the DNA is TGTGCCAGCAGTCAGAGGACAGGGGGAACTGAAGCTTTCTTT.

The chain recombines TRBV6-2 or TRBV6-3 with TRBJ1-2; possible D gene TRBD1, 6 bases. The ends were cut back, 6 bases at V and 8 bases at J, with 16 bases in the middle. The CDR3 length is 13 residues. Germline CDR1 reads MNHEY; CDR2 reads SVGEGT. CDR3 bases: TGTGCCAGCAGCCCCATGAGACAGGACGGCTACACCTTC. Its translation: CASSPMRQDGYTF.

This chain joins TRBV18 and TRBJ2-1, with TRBD2 matching over 14 bases. There are 18 residues in the CDR3. Germline CDR1 is KGHSH and CDR2 is LQKENI. V trimming: 4 bases; J trimming: 7 bases; junction bases outside the gene matches: 12. The CDR3 region has the DNA TGTGCCAGCTCACATAAGCAGGGACTAGCGGGAGTAGTTAATGAGCAGTTCTTC. Protein: CASSHKQGLAGVVNEQFF.